This T cell receptor (beta chain) was recovered during a study of metastatic and nonmetastatic thyroid tumors. Study-wide context: Repertoire comparisons spanned blood and tumor or nodule tissue from malignant and benign thyroid patients. Study results and limitations: Compared with benign nodules, malignant thyroid tumors were reported to have significantly higher TCR beta diversity in both blood and tumor.

At least ten counts were recorded for this clone. Its antigen remains unidentified. Not a single patient had been given any form of treatment at any point before undergoing thyroid surgery. The CDR3 is 13 residues long. V lost 6 bases, J lost 0 bases, and 8 bases lay in between. Original processing notes: A classifier for distant metastasis in papillary thyroid cancer was constructed using CDR3 differences observed across clinicopathological groups. From the PCR reads, TCRdb re-called clones with MiXCR. In this record, the V and J calls reflect TCRdb's handling and not the investigators' own analysis. The table shows some 90,000 clones, with around 7.8% occurring only once.

The chain is built from TRBV12-3 or TRBV12-4 and TRBJ1-2; no clear D. The receptor's source is a female donor with papillary thyroid cancer or a benign thyroid nodule (not recorded which). Some clones in this sample may be carry-over from other donors' samples. Sequenced: blood. The CDR3 here is CASSGTPNYGYTF. The CDR3 DNA follows: TGTGCCAGCAGCGGCACCCCTAACTATGGCTACACCTTC.